This note documents a single TCR beta chain sequence. The antigen remains unidentified. HIV-positive participants all received treatment in the United States. immunoSEQ v3.0 was run at survey level. Sequencing aimed to cover about 40,000-50,000 T-cell genomes per sample. The repertoire was sequenced with immunoSEQ multiplex PCR; TCRdb's copy has only in-frame clones and lacks some. The repertoire holds roughly 30,000 clones, 86% seen once, with 4.5% to 6% in the top ten. Looked up from germline, CDR1 is SGDLS and CDR2 is YYNGEE. The CDR3 covers 13 residues. Deletions cut 4 bases from V and 6 bases from J, with 12 bases between. This entry comes from a study of long-term antiretroviral therapy in people with HIV. Study findings and constraints: An increase in diversity followed ART, yet levels stayed below transplant donor controls.

The source material was unsorted PBMCs, sampled 0.8 years after starting antiretroviral therapy. The chain has TRBV9 and TRBJ2-3, with no clear D. The sequence came from a woman aged 25 to 39 with HIV. The CDR3 reads CASSPANGDTQYF. The CDR3 DNA is TGTGCCAGCAGCCCAGCAAACGGCGATACGCAGTATTTT. Full variable domain (missing parts from reference TRBV9 and TRBJ2-3): DSGVTQTPKHLITATGQRVTLRCSPRSGDLSVYWYQQSLDQGLQFLIQYYNGEERAKGNILERFSAQQFPDLHSELNLSSLELGDSALYFCASSPANGDTQYFGPGTRLTVL.